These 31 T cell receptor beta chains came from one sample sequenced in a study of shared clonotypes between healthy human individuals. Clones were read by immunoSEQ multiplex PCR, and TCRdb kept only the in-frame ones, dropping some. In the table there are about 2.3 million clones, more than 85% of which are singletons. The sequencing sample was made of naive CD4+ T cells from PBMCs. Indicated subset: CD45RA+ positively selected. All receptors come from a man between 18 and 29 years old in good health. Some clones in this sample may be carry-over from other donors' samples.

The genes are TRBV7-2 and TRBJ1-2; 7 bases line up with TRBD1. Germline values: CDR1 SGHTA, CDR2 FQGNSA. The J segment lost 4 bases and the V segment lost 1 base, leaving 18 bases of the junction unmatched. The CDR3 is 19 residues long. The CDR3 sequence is CASSLVGTALQRGFYGYTF. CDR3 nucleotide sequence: TGTGCCAGCAGCTTAGTAGGGACAGCTCTGCAAAGAGGGTTCTATGGCTACACCTTC.

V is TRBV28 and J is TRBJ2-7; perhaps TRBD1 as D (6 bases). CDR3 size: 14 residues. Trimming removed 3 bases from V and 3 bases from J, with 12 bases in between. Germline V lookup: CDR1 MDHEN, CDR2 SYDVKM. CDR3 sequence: CASSFSGDNYEQYF. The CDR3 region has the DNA TGTGCCAGCAGTTTTTCCGGGGACAACTACGAGCAGTACTTC.

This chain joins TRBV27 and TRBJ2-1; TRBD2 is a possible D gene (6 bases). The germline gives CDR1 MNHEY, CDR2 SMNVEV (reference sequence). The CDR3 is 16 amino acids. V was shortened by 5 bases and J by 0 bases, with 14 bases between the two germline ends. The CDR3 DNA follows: TGTGCCAGCAGTATGAATAGCGGAAACTCCTACAATGAGCAGTTCTTC. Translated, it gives CASSMNSGNSYNEQFF.

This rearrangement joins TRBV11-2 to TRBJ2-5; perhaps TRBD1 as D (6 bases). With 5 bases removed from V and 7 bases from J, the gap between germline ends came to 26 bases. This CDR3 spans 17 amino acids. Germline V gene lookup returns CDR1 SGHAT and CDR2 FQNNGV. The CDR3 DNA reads TGTGCCAGCAGCGACGGGCCCCCGGGACACGGGATAGGGACCCAGTACTTC. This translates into CASSDGPPGHGIGTQYF.

This CDR3 reads CASSSNAGTGNTEAFF. For the CDR3, the DNA is TGTGCCAGCAGCTCAAACGCCGGGACAGGGAACACTGAAGCTTTCTTT. The chain carries TRBV27 and TRBJ1-1, with 8 bases aligning to TRBD1. V lost 6 bases, J lost 1 base, and 10 bases stayed unmatched. The CDR3 spans 16 residues. The germline V gene has CDR1 MNHEY and CDR2 SMNVEV (reference sequence).

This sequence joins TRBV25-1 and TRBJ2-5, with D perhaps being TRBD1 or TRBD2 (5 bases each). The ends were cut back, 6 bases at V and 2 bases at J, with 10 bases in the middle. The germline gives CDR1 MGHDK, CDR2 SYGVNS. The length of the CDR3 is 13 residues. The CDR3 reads CASRWGSQETQYF. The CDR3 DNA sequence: TGTGCCAGCAGATGGGGGAGTCAAGAGACCCAGTACTTC. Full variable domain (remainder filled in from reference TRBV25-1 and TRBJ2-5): EADIYQTPRYLVIGTGKKITLECSQTMGHDKMYWYQQDPGMELHLIHYSYGVNSTEKGDLSSESTVSRIRTEHFPLTLESARPSHTSQYLCASRWGSQETQYFGPGTRLLVL.

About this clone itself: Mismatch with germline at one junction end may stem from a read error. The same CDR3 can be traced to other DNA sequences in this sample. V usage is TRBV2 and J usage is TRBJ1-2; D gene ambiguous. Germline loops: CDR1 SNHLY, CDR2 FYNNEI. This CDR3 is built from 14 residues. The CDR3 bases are TGTGCCAGCAGAGAAGGACGGCCTGCCTATGGCTACACCTTC. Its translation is CASREGRPAYGYTF.

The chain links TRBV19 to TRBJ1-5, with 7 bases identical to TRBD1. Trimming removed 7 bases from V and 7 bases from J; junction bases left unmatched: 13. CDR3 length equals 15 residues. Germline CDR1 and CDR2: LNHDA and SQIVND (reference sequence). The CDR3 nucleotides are TGTGCCAGTAACCATGACAGGGCCCGTGGGCAGCCCCAGCATTTT. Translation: CASNHDRARGQPQHF.

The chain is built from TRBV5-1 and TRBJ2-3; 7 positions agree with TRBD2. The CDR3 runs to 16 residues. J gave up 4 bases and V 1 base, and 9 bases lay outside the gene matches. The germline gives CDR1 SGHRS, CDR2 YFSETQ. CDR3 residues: CASSLSKGLQSDTQYF. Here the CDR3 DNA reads TGCGCCAGCAGCTTGAGTAAGGGACTACAGTCAGATACGCAGTATTTT.

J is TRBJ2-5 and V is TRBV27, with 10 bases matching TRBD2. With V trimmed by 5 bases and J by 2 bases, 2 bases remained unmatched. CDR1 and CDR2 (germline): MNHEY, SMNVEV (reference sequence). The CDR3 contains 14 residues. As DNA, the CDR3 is TGTGCCAGCAGTCAACTAGCGGGACAAGAGACCCAGTACTTC. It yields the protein CASSQLAGQETQYF.

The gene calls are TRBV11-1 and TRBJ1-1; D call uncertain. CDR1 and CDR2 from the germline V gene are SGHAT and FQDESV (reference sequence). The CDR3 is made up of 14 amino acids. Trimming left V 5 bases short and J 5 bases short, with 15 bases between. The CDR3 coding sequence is TGTGCCAGCAGCCTCCTGGGGATGTTGACTGAAGCTTTCTTT. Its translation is CASSLLGMLTEAFF.

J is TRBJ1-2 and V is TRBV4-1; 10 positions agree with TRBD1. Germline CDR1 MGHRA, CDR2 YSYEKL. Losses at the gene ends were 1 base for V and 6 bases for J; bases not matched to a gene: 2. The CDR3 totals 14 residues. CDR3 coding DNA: TGCGCCAGCAGCCAAGCTGACAGGGGGCATGGCTACACCTTC. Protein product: CASSQADRGHGYTF.

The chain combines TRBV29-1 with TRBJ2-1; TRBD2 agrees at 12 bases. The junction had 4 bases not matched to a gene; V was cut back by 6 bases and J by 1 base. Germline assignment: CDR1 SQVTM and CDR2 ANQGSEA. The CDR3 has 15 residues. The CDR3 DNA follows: TGCAGCGTCCTGACTAGCGGGAGTTCCTACAATGAGCAGTTCTTC. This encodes CSVLTSGSSYNEQFF.

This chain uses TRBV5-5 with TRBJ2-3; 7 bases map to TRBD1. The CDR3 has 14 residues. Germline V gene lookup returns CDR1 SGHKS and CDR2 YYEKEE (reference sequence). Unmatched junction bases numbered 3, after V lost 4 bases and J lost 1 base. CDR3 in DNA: TGTGCCAGCAGCCGGGACAGTGGCACAGATACGCAGTATTTT. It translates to CASSRDSGTDTQYF.

CDR3 sequence (DNA): TGTGCCAGCAGCTTGTTCGTAGGGAACTATGGCTACACCTTC. Protein sequence: CASSLFVGNYGYTF. V is TRBV6-5 and J is TRBJ1-2; D gene unclear. Germline V gene data show CDR1 as MNHEY and CDR2 as SVGAGI. Trimming removed 6 bases from V and 2 bases from J, with 13 bases in between. The CDR3 runs 14 residues.

In DNA form, the CDR3 reads TGTGCCAGCAGAAAGCTAGCAGGCCTGGATACTGAAGCTTTCTTT. Its translation: CASRKLAGLDTEAFF. V usage is TRBV27 and J usage is TRBJ1-1; the D is unclear. Germline V gene sequence: CDR1 MNHEY, CDR2 SMNVEV (reference sequence). Trimming left V 6 bases short and J 5 bases short, with 19 bases between. The CDR3 loop spans 15 amino acids.

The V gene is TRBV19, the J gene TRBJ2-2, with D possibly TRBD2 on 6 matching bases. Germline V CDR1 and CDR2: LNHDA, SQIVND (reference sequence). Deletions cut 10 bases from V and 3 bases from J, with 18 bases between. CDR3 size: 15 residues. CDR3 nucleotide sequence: TGTGCCACTAATCCGGGGGATGGGCACACCGGGGAGCTGTTTTTT. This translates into CATNPGDGHTGELFF.

The CDR3 region is CASSSSGTTEQFF. The CDR3 DNA reads as TGTGCCAGCAGCTCATCCGGGACTACCGAGCAGTTCTTC. This sequence joins TRBV7-9 and TRBJ2-1, with 7 bases matching TRBD2. Germline lookup yields CDR1 SEHNR and CDR2 FQNEAQ (reference sequence). The junction had 7 bases not matched to a gene; V was cut back by 4 bases and J by 10 bases. This CDR3 has 13 amino acids.

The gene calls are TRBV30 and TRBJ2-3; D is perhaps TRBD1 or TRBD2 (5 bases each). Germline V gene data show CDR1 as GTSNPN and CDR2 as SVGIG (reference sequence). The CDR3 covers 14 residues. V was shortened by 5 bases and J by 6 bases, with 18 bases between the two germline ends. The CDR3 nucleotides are TGTGCCTGGCTAAGCGCTATGGGGACCGATACGCAGTATTTT. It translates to CAWLSAMGTDTQYF.

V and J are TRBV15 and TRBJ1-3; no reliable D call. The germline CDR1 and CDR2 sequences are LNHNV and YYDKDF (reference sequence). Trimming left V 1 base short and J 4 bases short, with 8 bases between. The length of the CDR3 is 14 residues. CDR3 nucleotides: TGTGCCACCAGCAGAGTGTTGGCGGGAAACACCATATATTTT. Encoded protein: CATSRVLAGNTIYF.

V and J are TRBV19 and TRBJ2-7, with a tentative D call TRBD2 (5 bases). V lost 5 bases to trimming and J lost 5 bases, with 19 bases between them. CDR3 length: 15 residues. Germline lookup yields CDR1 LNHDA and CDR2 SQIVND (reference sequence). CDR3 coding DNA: TGTGCCAGTAGTCGAGGTCGGGTACAGAGGGACGAGCAGTACTTC. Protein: CASSRGRVQRDEQYF.

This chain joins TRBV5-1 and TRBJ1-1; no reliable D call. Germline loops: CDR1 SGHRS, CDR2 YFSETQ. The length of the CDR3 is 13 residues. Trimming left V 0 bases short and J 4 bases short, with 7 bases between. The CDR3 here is CASSLESSTEAFF. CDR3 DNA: TGCGCCAGCAGCTTGGAAAGTAGCACTGAAGCTTTCTTT.

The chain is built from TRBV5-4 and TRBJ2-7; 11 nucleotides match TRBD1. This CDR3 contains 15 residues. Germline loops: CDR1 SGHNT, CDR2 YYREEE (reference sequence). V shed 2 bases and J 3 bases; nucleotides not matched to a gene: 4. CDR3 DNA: TGTGCCAGCAGCTTTTGGGACAGGGGGTTCTACGAGCAGTACTTC. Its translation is CASSFWDRGFYEQYF.

The CDR3 nucleotides read TGCGCCAGCAGCCAACTAGCGGGAGGGCCCCCGGAGACCCAGTACTTC. Protein sequence: CASSQLAGGPPETQYF. The V and J genes are TRBV5-1 and TRBJ2-5; 13 positions match TRBD2. V lost 4 bases to trimming and J lost 5 bases; unmatched junction nucleotides: 8. CDR1 and CDR2 (germline): SGHRS, YFSETQ. The length of the CDR3 is 16 residues.

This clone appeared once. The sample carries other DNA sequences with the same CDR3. The CDR3 sequence is CASSLTGSGNTIYF. The CDR3 DNA is TGTGCCAGCAGTCTGACAGGCTCTGGAAACACCATATATTTT. The V gene is TRBV28, the J gene TRBJ1-3; D may be TRBD1 (6 bases). Germline V gene sequence: CDR1 MDHEN, CDR2 SYDVKM. The CDR3 spans 14 residues. V was cut by 5 bases and J by 0 bases, with 8 bases left in between.

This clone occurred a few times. The CDR3 bases are TGTGCCAGCAGTGAAGCGTGGATGACGGACTATGGCTACACCTTC. It encodes CASSEAWMTDYGYTF. The genes are TRBV6-1 and TRBJ1-2; no clear D. Deletions cut 0 bases from V and 3 bases from J, with 11 bases between. This CDR3 has 15 amino acids. Germline CDR1 MNHNS, CDR2 SASEGT.

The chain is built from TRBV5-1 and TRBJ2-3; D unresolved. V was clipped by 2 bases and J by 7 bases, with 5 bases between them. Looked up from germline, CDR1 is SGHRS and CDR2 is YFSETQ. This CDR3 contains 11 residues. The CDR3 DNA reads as TGCGCCAGCAGCTTTATGAATACGCAGTATTTT. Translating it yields CASSFMNTQYF.

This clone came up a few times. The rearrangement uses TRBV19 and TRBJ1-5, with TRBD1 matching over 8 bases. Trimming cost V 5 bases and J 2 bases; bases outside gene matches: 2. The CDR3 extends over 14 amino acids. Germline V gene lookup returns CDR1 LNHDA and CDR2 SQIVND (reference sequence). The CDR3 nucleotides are TGTGCCAGTAGTTTACAGGGGGGCAATCAGCCCCAGCATTTT. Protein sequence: CASSLQGGNQPQHF. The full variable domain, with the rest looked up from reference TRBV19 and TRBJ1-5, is DGGITQSPKYLFRKEGQNVTLSCEQNLNHDAMYWYRQDPGQGLRLIYYSQIVNDFQKGDIAEGYSVSREKKESFPLTVTSAQKNPTAFYLCASSLQGGNQPQHFGDGTRLSIL.

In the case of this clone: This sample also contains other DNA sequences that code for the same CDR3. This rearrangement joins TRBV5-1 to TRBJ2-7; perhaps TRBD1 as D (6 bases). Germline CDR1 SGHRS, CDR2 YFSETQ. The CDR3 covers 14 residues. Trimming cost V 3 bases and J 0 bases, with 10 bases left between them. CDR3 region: CASSSDSSSYEQYF. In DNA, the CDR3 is TGCGCCAGCAGCTCGGACAGCAGCTCCTACGAGCAGTACTTC.

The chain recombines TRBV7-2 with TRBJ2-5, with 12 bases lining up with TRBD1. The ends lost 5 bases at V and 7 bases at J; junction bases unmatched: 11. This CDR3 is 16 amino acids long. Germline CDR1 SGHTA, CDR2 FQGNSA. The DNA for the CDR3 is TGTGCCAGCAGCCCCTCGGGACAGGGGGCCCGGAGGACCCAGTACTTC. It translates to CASSPSGQGARRTQYF. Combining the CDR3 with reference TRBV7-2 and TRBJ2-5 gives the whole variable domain GAGVSQSPSNKVTEKGKDVELRCDPISGHTALYWYRQSLGQGLEFLIYFQGNSAPDKSGLPSDRFSAERTGGSVSTLTIQRTQQEDSAVYLCASSPSGQGARRTQYFGPGTRLLVL.

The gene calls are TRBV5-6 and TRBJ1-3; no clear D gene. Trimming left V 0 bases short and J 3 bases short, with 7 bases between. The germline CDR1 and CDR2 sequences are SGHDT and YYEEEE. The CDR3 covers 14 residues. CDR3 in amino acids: CASSLGSNGNTIYF. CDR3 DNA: TGTGCCAGCAGCTTGGGTAGCAATGGAAACACCATATATTTT.